Given below is one TCR beta chain in context. Antigen unknown. The data were obtained in a study of shared clonotypes between healthy human individuals. Whole-study results and caveats: Across a handful of donors, naive CD4 shared 5% to 6%, naive CD8 over 3%, memory CD4 less than 2.5%, memory CD8 0.4%.

Study processing details: ImmunoSEQ sequences covered only the junction and lacked quality scores; filtering therefore differed. Some clones are missing from TCRdb's copy, which holds only in-frame ones; the method was immunoSEQ multiplex PCR. V, J and clone size are those of that table, while D and trimming were read from the DNA. The sample includes 1,500,000 or so clones, around 97% of them seen just once. The CDR3 is made up of 15 amino acids. Germline assignment: CDR1 SNHLY and CDR2 FYNNEI. J lost 4 bases, V lost 7 bases, and 7 bases had no gene match. Sequencing was performed on naive CD4+ T cells sorted from blood. Regarding subset: CD45RA+ positively selected. This sequence originates from a man aged 30 to 45 in good health. This chain joins TRBV2 and TRBJ2-1; 10 bases align to TRBD2. The CDR3: CASIGPSGGYNEQFF. DNA for the CDR3: TGTGCCAGCATCGGACCTAGCGGGGGATACAATGAGCAGTTCTTC. Variable domain in full (rest from reference TRBV2 and TRBJ2-1): EPEVTQTPSHQVTQMGQEVILRCVPISNHLYFYWYRQILGQKVEFLVSFYNNEISEKSEIFDDQFSVERPDGSNFTLKIRSTKLEDSAMYFCASIGPSGGYNEQFFGPGTRLTVL.